This T cell receptor beta chain stems from a study of T cells in Graves' hyperthyroidism and ophthalmopathy. The CDR3 is made up of 16 amino acids. Germline V gene lookup returns CDR1 MNHNS and CDR2 SASEGT. V lost 7 bases, J lost 2 bases, and 15 bases lay in between. This clonotype was observed many times. The TCR beta CDR3 regions underwent amplification using RNA transcripts as the source. Using the HTBI primer set, a first-round RT-PCR was run on the TCR CDR3. TCRdb reprocessed the multiplex PCR reads with MiXCR, giving one entry per CDR3 protein. The sample lists 500,000 to 550,000 distinct CDR3 sequences, 20% occurring once.

The TCR comes from a man aged 18 to 30 with Graves' hyperthyroidism. The gene calls are TRBV6-1 and TRBJ2-6; D is possibly TRBD2 (7 bases). Sequencing was done on a sample of blood. This CDR3 is CASKGGSRAGANVLTF. CDR3 bases: TGTGCCAGCAAGGGGGGGAGTCGAGCTGGGGCCAACGTCCTGACTTTC.